The sequence of this T cell receptor (beta chain) was determined in a study of early stage breast cancer tumors. Assay used: immunoSEQ multiplex PCR; TCRdb lists only in-frame clones, some missing. Of about 9,600 clones in the sample, around 60% were seen once. This clone appeared once. CDR3 length equals 14 residues. The J segment lost 3 bases and the V segment lost 6 bases, leaving 5 bases of the junction unmatched. CDR1 and CDR2 (germline): MNHNS, SASEGT. The clonotype was recovered from a person between 55 and 69 years old with breast cancer. The chain joins TRBV6-1 to TRBJ2-7; 10 bases line up with TRBD1. Sequenced material: breast tumor tissue. The CDR3 is CASRTGGGGYEQYF. In nucleotides, the CDR3 is TGTGCCAGCAGGACAGGGGGCGGGGGCTACGAGCAGTACTTC.